This TCR beta chain was sequenced in a study of shared clonotypes between healthy human individuals. Study-wide context: Donors were a couple of women and a few men aged 18 to 49.

Naive CD8 cells lacked CD45RO, underwent positive selection for CCR7 and left out terminally differentiated effector memory CD45RA+ cells. Clones were read by immunoSEQ multiplex PCR, and TCRdb kept only the in-frame ones, dropping some. Here the sample spans under 600,000 clones, 95% to 98% being singletons. Germline V gives CDR1 SQVTM, CDR2 ANQGSEA. This CDR3 contains 13 residues. With V trimmed by 6 bases and J by 8 bases, 7 bases remained unmatched. The rearrangement links TRBV29-1 to TRBJ2-2; 9 bases line up with TRBD1. This clonotype originated in a man under 40 in good health. Sequencing was carried out using naive CD8+ T cells sorted from blood. Here the CDR3 reads CSVDRGLSGELFF. CDR3 in DNA: TGCAGCGTGGACAGGGGTCTTTCGGGGGAGCTGTTTTTT.